This paragraph covers one TCR beta chain sequence. What it recognizes is unknown. The PCR contained 60 Vbeta and 13 Jbeta primers. Produced via immunoSEQ multiplex PCR; TCRdb's table is partial and in-frame only. The data contain approximately 100,000 clones, about 81% of them seen just once; the ten biggest clones take up 1.4% to 1.5%. The sample belongs to a study of cytomegalovirus exposure and HLA in healthy donors. Whole-study context: About 85 million unique TCRs from HLA-typed donors were held in an early release of data. The study's findings and limits: V segments that were indistinguishable, TRBV6-2 and TRBV6-3 among them, were omitted from analysis. The study designated some 180 TCR beta chains cytomegalovirus-associated. Sequencing probably produced one cluster of sequence variants that were highly shared.

V gave up 8 bases and J gave up 2 bases; unmatched junction bases: 3. Germline V CDR1 and CDR2: MNHNY, SVGAGI (reference sequence). This CDR3 spans 12 amino acids. Source material: PBMCs. This TCR derives from a man between 40 and 49 years old in good health and CMV-seronegative. The genes are TRBV6-6 and TRBJ2-7; 7 positions match TRBD1. CDR3 sequence reads: CASGDSPYEQYF. CDR3 coding DNA: TGTGCCAGCGGGGACAGCCCCTACGAGCAGTACTTC.